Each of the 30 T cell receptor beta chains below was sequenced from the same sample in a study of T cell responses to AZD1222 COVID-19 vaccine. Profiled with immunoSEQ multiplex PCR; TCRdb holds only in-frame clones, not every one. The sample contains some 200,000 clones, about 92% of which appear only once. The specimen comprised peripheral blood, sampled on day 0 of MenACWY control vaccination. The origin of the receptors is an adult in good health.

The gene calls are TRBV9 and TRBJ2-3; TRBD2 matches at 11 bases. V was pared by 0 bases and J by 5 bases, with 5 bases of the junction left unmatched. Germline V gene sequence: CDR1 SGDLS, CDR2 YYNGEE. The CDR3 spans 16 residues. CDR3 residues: CASSVGLAGRGDTQYF. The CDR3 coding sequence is TGTGCCAGCAGCGTAGGACTAGCGGGGAGGGGAGATACGCAGTATTTT.

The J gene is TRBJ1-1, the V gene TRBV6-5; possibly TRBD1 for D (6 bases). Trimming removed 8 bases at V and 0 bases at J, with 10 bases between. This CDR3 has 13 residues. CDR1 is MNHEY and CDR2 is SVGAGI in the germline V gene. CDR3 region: CASVGHMNTEAFF. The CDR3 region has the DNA TGTGCCAGCGTGGGACATATGAACACTGAAGCTTTCTTT.

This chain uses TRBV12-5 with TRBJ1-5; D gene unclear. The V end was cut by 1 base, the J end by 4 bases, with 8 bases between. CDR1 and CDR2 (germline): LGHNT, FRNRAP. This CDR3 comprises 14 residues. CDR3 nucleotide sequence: TGTGCTAGTGGTTTGGGGGCTCCGAATCAGCCCCAGCATTTT. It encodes CASGLGAPNQPQHF.

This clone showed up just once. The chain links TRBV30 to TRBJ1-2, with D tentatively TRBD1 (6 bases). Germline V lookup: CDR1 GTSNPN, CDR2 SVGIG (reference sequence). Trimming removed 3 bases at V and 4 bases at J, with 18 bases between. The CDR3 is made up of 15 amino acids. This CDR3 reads CAWRGVTDRSYGYTF. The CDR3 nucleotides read TGTGCCTGGAGGGGGGTAACAGACAGGAGCTATGGCTACACCTTC. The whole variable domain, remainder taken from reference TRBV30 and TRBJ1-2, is SQTIHQWPATLVQPVGSPLSLECTVEGTSNPNLYWYRQAAGRGLQLLFYSVGIGQISSEVPQNLSASRPQDRQFILSSKKLLLSDSGFYLCAWRGVTDRSYGYTFGSGTRLTVV.

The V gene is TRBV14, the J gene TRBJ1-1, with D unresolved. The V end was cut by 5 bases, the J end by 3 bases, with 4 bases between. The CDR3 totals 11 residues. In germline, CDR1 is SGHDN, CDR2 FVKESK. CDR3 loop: CASSSYTEAFF. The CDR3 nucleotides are TGTGCCAGCAGCTCTTACACTGAAGCTTTCTTT. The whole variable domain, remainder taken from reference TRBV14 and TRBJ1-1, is EAGVTQFPSHSVIEKGQTVTLRCDPISGHDNLYWYRRVMGKEIKFLLHFVKESKQDESGMPNNRFLAERTGGTYSTLKVQPAELEDSGVYFCASSSYTEAFFGQGTRLTVV.

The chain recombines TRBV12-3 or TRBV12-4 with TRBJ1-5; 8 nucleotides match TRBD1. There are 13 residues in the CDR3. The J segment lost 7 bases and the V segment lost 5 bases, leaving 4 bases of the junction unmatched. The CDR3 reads CASSARGLQPQHF. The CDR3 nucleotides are TGTGCCAGCAGTGCCAGGGGGCTCCAGCCCCAGCATTTT.

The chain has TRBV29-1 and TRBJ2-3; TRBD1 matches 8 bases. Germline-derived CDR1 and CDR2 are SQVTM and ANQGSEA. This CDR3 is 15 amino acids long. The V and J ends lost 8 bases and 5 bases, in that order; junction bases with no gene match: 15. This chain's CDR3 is CSSLRAGGTQDTQYF. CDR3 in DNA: TGCAGCTCACTCCGGGCAGGGGGCACTCAAGATACGCAGTATTTT.

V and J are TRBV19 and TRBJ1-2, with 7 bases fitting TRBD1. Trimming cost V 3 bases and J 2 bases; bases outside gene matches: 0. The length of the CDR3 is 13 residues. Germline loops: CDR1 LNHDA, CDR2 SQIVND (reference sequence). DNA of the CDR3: TGTGCCAGTAGTATGGGACAGAACTATGGCTACACCTTC. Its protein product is CASSMGQNYGYTF.

The CDR3 protein is CASSLVRGTEAFF. The DNA for the CDR3 is TGCGCCAGCAGCTTGGTACGGGGGACTGAAGCTTTCTTT. The J gene is TRBJ1-1, the V gene TRBV5-1, with a weak D call TRBD1 (5 bases). Germline CDR1 and CDR2: SGHRS and YFSETQ. This CDR3 spans 13 amino acids. V shed 0 bases and J shed 5 bases, with 8 bases lying between them.

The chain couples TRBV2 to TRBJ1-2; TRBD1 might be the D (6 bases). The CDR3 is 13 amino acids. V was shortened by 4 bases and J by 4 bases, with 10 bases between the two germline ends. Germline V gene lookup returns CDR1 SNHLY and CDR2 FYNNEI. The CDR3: CASSGSGAYGYTF. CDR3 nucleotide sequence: TGTGCCAGCAGTGGATCGGGGGCCTATGGCTACACCTTC.

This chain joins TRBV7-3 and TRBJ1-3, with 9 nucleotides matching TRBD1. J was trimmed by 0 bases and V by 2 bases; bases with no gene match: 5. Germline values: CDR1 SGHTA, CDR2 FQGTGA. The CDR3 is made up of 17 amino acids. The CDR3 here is CASSLGTGPSSGNTIYF. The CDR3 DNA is TGTGCCAGCAGCTTAGGGACAGGGCCATCCTCTGGAAACACCATATATTTT. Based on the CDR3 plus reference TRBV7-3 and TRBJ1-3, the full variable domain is GAGVSQTPSNKVTEKGKYVELRCDPISGHTALYWYRQSLGQGPEFLIYFQGTGAADDSGLPNDRFFAVRPEGSVSTLKIQRTERGDSAVYLCASSLGTGPSSGNTIYFGEGSWLTVV.

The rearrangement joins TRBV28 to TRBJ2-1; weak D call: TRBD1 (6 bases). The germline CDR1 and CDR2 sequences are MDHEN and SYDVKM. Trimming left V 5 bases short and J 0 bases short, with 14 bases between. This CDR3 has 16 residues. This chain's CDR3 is CASSSQGRSSYNEQFF. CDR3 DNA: TGTGCCAGCAGTAGTCAGGGGCGCAGCTCCTACAATGAGCAGTTCTTC.

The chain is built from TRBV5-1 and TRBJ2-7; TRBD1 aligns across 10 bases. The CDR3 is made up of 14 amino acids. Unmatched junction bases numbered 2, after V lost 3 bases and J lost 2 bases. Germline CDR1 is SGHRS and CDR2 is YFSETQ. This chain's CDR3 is CASSSGQGAYEQYF. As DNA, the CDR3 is TGCGCCAGCAGCTCCGGACAGGGGGCCTACGAGCAGTACTTC.

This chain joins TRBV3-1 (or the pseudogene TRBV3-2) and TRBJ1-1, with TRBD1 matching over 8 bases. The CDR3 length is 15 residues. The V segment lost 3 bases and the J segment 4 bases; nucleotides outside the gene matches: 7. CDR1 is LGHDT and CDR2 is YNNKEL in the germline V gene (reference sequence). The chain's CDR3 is CASSHRDRGSTEAFF. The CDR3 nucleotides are TGTGCCAGCAGCCACCGAGACAGGGGTTCCACTGAAGCTTTCTTT.

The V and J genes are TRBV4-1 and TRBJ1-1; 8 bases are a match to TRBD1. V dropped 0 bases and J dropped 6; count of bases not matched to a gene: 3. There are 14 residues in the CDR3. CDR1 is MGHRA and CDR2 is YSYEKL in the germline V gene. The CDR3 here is CASSQERTGSEAFF. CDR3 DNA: TGCGCCAGCAGCCAAGAAAGGACAGGGTCTGAAGCTTTCTTT.

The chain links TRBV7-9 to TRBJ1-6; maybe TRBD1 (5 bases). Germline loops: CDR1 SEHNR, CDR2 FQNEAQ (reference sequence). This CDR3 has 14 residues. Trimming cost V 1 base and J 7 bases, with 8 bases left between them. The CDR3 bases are TGTGCCAGCAGCTTAGACCGGGACAATTCACCCCTCCACTTT. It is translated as CASSLDRDNSPLHF.

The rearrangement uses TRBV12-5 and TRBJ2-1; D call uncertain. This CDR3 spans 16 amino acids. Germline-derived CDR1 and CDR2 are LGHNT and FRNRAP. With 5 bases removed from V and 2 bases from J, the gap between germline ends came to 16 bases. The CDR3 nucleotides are TGTGCTAGTGGTGGCCGTAGGCAGCCAACCTACAATGAGCAGTTCTTC. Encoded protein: CASGGRRQPTYNEQFF.

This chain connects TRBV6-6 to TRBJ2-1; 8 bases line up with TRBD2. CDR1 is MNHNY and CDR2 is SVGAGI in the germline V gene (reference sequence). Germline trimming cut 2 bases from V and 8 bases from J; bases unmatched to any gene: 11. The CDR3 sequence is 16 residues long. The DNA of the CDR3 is TGTGCCAGCAGTTACCCTCGGGCGGGGGGTATAGATGAGCAGTTCTTC. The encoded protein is CASSYPRAGGIDEQFF.

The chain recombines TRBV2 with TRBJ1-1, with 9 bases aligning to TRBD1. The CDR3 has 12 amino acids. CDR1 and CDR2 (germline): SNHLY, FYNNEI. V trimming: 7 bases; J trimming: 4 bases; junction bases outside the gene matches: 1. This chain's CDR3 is CASKDRGTEAFF. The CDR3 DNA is TGTGCCAGCAAGGACAGGGGCACTGAAGCTTTCTTT. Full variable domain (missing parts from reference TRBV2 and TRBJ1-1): EPEVTQTPSHQVTQMGQEVILRCVPISNHLYFYWYRQILGQKVEFLVSFYNNEISEKSEIFDDQFSVERPDGSNFTLKIRSTKLEDSAMYFCASKDRGTEAFFGQGTRLTVV.

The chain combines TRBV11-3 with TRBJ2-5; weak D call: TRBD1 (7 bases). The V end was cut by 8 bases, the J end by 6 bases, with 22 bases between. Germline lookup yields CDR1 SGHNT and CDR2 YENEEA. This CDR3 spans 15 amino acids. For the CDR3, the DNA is TGTGCCAGCTCTGGCGGAGGAGGGGGCGTAAAGACCCAGTACTTC. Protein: CASSGGGGGVKTQYF. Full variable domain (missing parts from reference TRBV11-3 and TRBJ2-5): EAGVVQSPRYKIIEKKQPVAFWCNPISGHNTLYWYLQNLGQGPELLIRYENEEAVDDSQLPKDRFSAERLKGVDSTLKIQPAELGDSAVYLCASSGGGGGVKTQYFGPGTRLLVL.

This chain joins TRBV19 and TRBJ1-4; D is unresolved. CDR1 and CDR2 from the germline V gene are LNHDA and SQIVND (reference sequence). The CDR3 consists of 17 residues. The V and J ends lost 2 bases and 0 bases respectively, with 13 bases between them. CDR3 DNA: TGTGCCAGTAGTATACGCCCGGACGGGGCAACTAATGAAAAACTGTTTTTT. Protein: CASSIRPDGATNEKLFF.

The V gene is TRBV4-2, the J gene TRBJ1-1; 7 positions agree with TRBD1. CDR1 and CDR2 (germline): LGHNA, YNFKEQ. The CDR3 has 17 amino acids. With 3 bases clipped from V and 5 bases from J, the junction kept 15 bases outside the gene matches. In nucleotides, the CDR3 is TGTGCCAGCAGCCACGAGGGGGCGGGAATCAGAAGGACTGAAGCTTTCTTT. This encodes CASSHEGAGIRRTEAFF.

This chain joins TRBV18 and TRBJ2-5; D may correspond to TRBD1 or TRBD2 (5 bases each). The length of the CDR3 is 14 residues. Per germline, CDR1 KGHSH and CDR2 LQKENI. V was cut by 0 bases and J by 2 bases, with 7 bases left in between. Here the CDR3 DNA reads TGTGCCAGCTCACCACCGGGACCTCAAGAGACCCAGTACTTC. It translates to CASSPPGPQETQYF.

The chain's CDR3 is CASRTQGSTEAFF. The CDR3 bases are TGCGCCAGCAGGACTCAGGGGTCCACTGAAGCTTTCTTT. The rearrangement uses TRBV4-3 and TRBJ1-1; TRBD1 might be the D (6 bases). This CDR3 is 13 amino acids long. Between the trimmed V and J ends, which lost 6 bases and 4 bases, there was a span of 12 bases. The germline CDR1 and CDR2 sequences are LGHNA and YSLEER.

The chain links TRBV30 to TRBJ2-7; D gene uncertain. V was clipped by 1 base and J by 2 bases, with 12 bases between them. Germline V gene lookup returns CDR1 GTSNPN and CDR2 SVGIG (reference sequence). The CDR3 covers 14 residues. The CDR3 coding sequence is TGTGCCTGGAGTGAGTCAGGCGGCGCCTACGAGCAGTACTTC. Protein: CAWSESGGAYEQYF.

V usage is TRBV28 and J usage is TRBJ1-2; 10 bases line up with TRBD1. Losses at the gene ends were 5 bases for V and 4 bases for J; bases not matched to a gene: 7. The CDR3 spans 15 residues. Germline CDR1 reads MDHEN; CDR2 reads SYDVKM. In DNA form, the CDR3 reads TGTGCCAGCAGTCCGCGGACAGGGGGGACCTATGGCTACACCTTC. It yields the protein CASSPRTGGTYGYTF.

The CDR3 DNA sequence: TGTGCCAGCCCATTCCTGGTTCGGGGTGGAAACACCATATATTTT. Translated: CASPFLVRGGNTIYF. The rearrangement joins TRBV6-9 to TRBJ1-3; D remains ambiguous. V was trimmed by 8 bases and J by 3 bases, leaving 17 bases between them. The CDR3 loop spans 15 amino acids. Germline-derived CDR1 and CDR2 are MNHGY and SVAAGI.

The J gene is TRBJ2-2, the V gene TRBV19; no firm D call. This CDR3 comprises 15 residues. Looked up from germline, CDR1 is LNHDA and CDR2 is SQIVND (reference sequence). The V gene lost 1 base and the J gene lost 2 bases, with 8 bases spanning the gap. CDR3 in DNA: TGTGCCAGTAGTATAGGAGGTGTTAACACCGGGGAGCTGTTTTTT. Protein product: CASSIGGVNTGELFF.

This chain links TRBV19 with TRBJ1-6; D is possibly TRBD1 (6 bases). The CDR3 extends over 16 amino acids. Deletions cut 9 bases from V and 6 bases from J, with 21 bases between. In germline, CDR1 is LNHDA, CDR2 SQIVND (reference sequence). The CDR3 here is CASSTGKGVFNSPLHF. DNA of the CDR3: TGTGCCAGCTCCACTGGGAAGGGGGTGTTTAATTCACCCCTCCACTTT.

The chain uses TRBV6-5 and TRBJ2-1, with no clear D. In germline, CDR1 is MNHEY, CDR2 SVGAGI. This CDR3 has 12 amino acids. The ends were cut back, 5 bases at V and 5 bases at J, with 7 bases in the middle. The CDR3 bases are TGTGCCAGCAGTCCCTGGGACAATGAGCAGTTCTTC. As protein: CASSPWDNEQFF.